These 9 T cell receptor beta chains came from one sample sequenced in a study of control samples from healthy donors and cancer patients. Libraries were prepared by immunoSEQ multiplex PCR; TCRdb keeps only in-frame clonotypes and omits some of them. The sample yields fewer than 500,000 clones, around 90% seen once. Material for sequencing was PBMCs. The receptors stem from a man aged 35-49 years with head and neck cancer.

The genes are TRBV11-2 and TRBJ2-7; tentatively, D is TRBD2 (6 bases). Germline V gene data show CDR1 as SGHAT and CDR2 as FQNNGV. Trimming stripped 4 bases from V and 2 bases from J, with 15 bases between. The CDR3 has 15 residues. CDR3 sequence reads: CASSSPLGGPYEQYF. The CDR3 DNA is TGTGCCAGCAGCTCCCCGTTGGGAGGTCCCTACGAGCAGTACTTC.

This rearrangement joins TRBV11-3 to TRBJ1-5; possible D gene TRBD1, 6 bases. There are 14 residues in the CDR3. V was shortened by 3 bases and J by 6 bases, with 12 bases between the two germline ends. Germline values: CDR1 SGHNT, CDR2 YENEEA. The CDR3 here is CASSLRQDCQPQHF. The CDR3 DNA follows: TGTGCCAGCAGCTTGCGACAGGATTGTCAGCCCCAGCATTTT. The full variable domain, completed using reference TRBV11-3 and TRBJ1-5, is EAGVVQSPRYKIIEKKQPVAFWCNPISGHNTLYWYLQNLGQGPELLIRYENEEAVDDSQLPKDRFSAERLKGVDSTLKIQPAELGDSAVYLCASSLRQDCQPQHFGDGTRLSIL.

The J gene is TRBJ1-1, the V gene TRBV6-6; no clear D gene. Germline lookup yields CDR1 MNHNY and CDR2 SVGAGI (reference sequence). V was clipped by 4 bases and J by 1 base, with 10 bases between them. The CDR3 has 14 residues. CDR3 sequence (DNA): TGTGCCAGCAGTTCCTACGTGGAGAACACTGAAGCTTTCTTT. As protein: CASSSYVENTEAFF.

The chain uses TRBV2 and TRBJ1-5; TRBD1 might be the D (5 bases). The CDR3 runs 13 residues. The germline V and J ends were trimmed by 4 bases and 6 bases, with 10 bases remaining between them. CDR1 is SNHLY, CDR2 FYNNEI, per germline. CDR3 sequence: CASSVQGAQPQHF. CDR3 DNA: TGTGCCAGCAGTGTTCAGGGCGCTCAGCCCCAGCATTTT.

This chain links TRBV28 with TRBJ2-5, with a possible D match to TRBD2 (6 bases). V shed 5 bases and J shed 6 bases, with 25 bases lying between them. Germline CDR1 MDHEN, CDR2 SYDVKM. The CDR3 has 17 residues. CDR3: CASSLHRRGSAQQTQYF. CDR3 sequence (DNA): TGTGCCAGCAGTCTACACCGGAGGGGATCGGCCCAGCAGACCCAGTACTTC.

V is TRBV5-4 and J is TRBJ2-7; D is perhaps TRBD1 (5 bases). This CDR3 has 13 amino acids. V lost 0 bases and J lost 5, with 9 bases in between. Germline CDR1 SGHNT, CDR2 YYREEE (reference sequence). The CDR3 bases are TGTGCCAGCAGCTTGGCCAGGGCCAACGAGCAGTACTTC. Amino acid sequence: CASSLARANEQYF.

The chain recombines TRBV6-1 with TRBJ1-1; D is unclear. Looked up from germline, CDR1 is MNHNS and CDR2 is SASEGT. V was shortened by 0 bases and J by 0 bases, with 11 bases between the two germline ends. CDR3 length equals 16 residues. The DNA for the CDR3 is TGTGCCAGCAGTGAAGCCCCCCAATACCTGAACACTGAAGCTTTCTTT. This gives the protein CASSEAPQYLNTEAFF.

The CDR3 DNA sequence: TGCAGTGCTCCAACCGCGGGGACCCAGTACTTC. Translated, it gives CSAPTAGTQYF. The chain has TRBV20-1 and TRBJ2-5, with a possible D match to TRBD2 (5 bases). Germline CDR1 is DFQATT and CDR2 is SNEGSKA (reference sequence). The CDR3 spans 11 residues. V was shortened by 5 bases and J by 7 bases, with 11 bases between the two germline ends.

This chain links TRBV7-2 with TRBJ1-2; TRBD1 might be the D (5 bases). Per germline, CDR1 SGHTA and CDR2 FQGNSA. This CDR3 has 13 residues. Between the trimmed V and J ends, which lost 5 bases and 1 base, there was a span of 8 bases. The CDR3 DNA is TGTGCCAGCAGCGACGACAGTAACTATGGCTACACCTTC. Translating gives CASSDDSNYGYTF.